The clone carrying this TCR beta chain was recorded a few times. The sample belongs to a study of T cell changes during pregnancy in multiple sclerosis. Assay used: immunoSEQ multiplex PCR; TCRdb lists only in-frame clones, some missing. Altogether fewer than 75,000 clones are present, around nine tenths being singletons, with the ten largest covering 5.3%. CDR1 and CDR2 from the germline V gene are SNHLY and FYNNEI. The V end was cut by 3 bases, the J end by 8 bases, with 5 bases between. The CDR3 totals 12 residues. The rearrangement uses TRBV2 and TRBJ2-6; the D is unclear. The source is a female donor with multiple sclerosis, enrolled in a pregnancy study. Sequencing was performed on CD8+ T cells from peripheral blood mononuclear cells, taken before pregnancy. In DNA, the CDR3 is TGTGCCAGCAGTGACAGGCCCAACGTCCTGACTTTC. It translates to CASSDRPNVLTF. The full variable domain, in which reference TRBV2 and TRBJ2-6 provide the parts outside the CDR3, is EPEVTQTPSHQVTQMGQEVILRCVPISNHLYFYWYRQILGQKVEFLVSFYNNEISEKSEIFDDQFSVERPDGSNFTLKIRSTKLEDSAMYFCASSDRPNVLTFGAGSRLTVL.